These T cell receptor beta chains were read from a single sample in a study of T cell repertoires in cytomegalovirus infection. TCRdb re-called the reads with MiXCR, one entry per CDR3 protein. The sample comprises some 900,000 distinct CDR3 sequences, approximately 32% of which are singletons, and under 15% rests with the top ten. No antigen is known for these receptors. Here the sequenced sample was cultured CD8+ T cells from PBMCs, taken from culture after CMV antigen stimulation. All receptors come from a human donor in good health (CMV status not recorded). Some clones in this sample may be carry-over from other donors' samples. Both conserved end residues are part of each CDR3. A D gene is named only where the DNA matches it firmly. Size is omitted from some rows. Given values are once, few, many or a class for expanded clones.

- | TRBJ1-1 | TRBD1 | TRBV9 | CASSLITVPGQGLDTEAFF | TGTGCCAGCAGCTTAATTACAGTCCCGGGACAGGGTTTGGACACTGAAGCTTTCTTT
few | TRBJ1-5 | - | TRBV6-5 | CASSSRYGNQPQHF | TGTGCCAGCAGTTCAAGGTATGGCAATCAGCCCCAGCATTTT
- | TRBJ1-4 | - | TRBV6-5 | CASSYREGELFF | TGTGCCAGCAGTTACCGGGAAGGGGAACTGTTTTTT
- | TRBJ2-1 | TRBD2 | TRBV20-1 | CSLGLAGKSYNEQFF | TGCAGTTTGGGACTAGCGGGCAAATCCTACAATGAGCAGTTCTTC
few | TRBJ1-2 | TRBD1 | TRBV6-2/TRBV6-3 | CASRDPLAPPWTGGYGYTF | TGTGCCAGCAGGGACCCACTCGCTCCGCCTTGGACAGGGGGCTACGGCTACACCTTC
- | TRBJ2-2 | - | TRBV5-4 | CASSADWTNTGELFF | TGTGCCAGCAGCGCCGACTGGACGAACACCGGGGAGCTGTTTTTT
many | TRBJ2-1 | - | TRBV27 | CASSLLGTTYNEQFF | TGTGCCAGCAGTTTATTGGGGACAACCTACAATGAGCAGTTCTTC
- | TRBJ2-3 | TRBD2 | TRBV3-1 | CASSNRLAGASTDTQYF | TGTGCCAGCAGCAACCGACTAGCGGGGGCCAGCACAGATACGCAGTATTTT
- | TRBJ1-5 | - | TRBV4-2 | CASSPVGDQPQHF | TGTGCCAGCAGCCCAGTGGGGGATCAGCCCCAGCATTTT
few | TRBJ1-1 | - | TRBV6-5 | CASSPRGHMNTEAFF | TGTGCCAGCAGCCCCCGAGGACACATGAACACTGAAGCTTTCTTT
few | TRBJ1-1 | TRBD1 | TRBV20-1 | CSATGTGVVTEAFF | TGCAGTGCGACGGGGACAGGGGTAGTAACTGAAGCTTTCTTT
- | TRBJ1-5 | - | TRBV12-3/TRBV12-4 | CASLTTGSNQPQHF | TGTGCCAGCCTGACGACAGGTAGCAATCAGCCCCAGCATTTT
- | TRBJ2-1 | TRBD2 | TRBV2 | CASSGAGPIYNEQFF | TGTGCCAGCAGTGGAGCGGGGCCAATCTACAATGAGCAGTTCTTC
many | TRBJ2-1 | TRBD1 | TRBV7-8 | CASSLGGTGGNEQFF | TGTGCCAGCAGCTTAGGCGGGACAGGGGGCAATGAGCAGTTCTTC
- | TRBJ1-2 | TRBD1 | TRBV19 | CVSSPPDGTGAGNNGYTF | TGTGTCAGTAGTCCTCCCGATGGGACAGGGGCCGGGAATAATGGCTACACCTTC
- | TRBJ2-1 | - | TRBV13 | CASSTRTLGNEQFF | TGTGCCAGCAGCACCCGGACCCTTGGCAATGAGCAGTTCTTC
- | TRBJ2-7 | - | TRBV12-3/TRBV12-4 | CASSSTGTPPYEQYF | TGTGCCAGCAGTTCAACAGGGACTCCTCCCTACGAGCAGTACTTC
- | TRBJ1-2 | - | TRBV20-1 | CSARQLEDYGYTF | TGCAGTGCTAGACAATTGGAAGACTATGGCTACACCTTC
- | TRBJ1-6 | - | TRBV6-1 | CASRTRDSPLHF | TGTGCCAGCAGGACACGGGATTCACCCCTCCACTTT
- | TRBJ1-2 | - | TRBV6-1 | CASSEARFSYYGYTF | TGTGCCAGCAGTGAAGCGCGATTTTCCTACTATGGCTACACCTTC
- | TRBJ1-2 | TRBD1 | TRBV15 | CATSRHPLTGETDYGYTF | TGTGCCACCAGCAGACACCCGTTGACAGGGGAAACGGACTATGGCTACACCTTC
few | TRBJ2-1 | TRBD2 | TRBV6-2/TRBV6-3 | CASSRLAGTYNEQFF | TGTGCCAGCAGCCGCCTAGCGGGAACCTACAATGAGCAGTTCTTC
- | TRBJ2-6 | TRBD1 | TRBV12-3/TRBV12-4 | CASSPTGQESSGANVLTF | TGTGCCAGCAGTCCGACGGGACAGGAAAGCTCTGGGGCCAACGTCCTGACTTTC
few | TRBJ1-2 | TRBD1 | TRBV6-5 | CASSQEGARGYTF | TGTGCCAGCAGTCAGGAGGGGGCGAGGGGCTACACCTTC
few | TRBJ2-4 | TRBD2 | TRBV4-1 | CASSQDGGGAGNIQYF | TGCGCCAGCAGCCAAGACGGCGGGGGGGCCGGAAACATTCAGTACTTC
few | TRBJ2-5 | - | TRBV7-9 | CASSLDGQIPRWGTQYF | TGTGCCAGCAGCTTAGACGGACAGATCCCAAGATGGGGGACCCAGTACTTC
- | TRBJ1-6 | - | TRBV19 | CASSITPGGNSPLHF | TGTGCCAGTAGTATAACGCCGGGTGGTAATTCACCCCTCCACTTT
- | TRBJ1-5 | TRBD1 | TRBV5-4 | CASSSGTASNQPQHF | TGTGCCAGCAGCTCCGGGACAGCTAGCAATCAGCCCCAGCATTTT
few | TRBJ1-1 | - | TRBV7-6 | CASSPPGMMNTEAFF | TGTGCCAGCAGCCCCCCCGGGATGATGAACACTGAAGCTTTCTTT
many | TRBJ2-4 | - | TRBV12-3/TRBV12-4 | CASTPSPLAAKNIQYF | TGTGCCAGCACCCCGAGCCCCCTAGCGGCCAAAAACATTCAGTACTTC
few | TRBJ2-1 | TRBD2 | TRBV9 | CASSVESGLAGGNSYNEQFF | TGTGCCAGCAGCGTAGAATCCGGACTAGCGGGGGGAAACTCCTACAATGAGCAGTTCTTC
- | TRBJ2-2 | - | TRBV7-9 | CASSLPRGRPNTGELFF | TGTGCCAGCAGCTTACCAAGGGGCAGGCCAAACACCGGGGAGCTGTTTTTT
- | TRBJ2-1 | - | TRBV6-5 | CASSYGEDYNEQFF | TGTGCCAGCAGTTATGGGGAGGACTACAATGAGCAGTTCTTC
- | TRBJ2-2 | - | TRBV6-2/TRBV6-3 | CASSHDREGDTGELFF | TGTGCCAGCAGTCATGACAGGGAGGGCGACACCGGGGAGCTGTTTTTT
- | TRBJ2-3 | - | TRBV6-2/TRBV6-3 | CASSYEPASHTQYF | TGTGCCAGCAGTTACGAACCCGCGAGCCATACGCAGTATTTT
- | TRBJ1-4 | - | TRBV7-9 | CASEATNEKLFF | TGTGCCAGTGAGGCAACTAATGAAAAACTGTTTTTT
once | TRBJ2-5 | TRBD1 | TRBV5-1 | CASSLRSGTGFEETQYF | TGCGCCAGCAGCTTACGCTCCGGGACAGGGTTCGAAGAGACCCAGTACTTC
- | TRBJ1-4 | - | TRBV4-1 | CASSPGPGNEKLFF | TGCGCCAGCAGCCCCGGGCCCGGGAATGAAAAACTGTTTTTT
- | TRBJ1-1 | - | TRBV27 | CASSLYNRNTEAFF | TGTGCCAGCAGTTTATATAACAGGAACACTGAAGCTTTCTTT
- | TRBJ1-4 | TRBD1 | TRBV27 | CASSFVGIQGVNEKLFF | TGTGCCAGCAGTTTTGTGGGAATACAGGGGGTTAATGAAAAACTGTTTTTT
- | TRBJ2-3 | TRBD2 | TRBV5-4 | CASSSDSGEITDTQYF | TGTGCCAGCAGCTCGGATAGCGGGGAAATCACAGATACGCAGTATTTT
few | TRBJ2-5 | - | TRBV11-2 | CASSGRDYQETQYF | TGTGCCAGCAGCGGCCGGGACTACCAAGAGACCCAGTACTTC
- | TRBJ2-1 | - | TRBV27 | CASSLSQGGNGEQFF | TGTGCCAGCAGTTTATCCCAGGGAGGAAACGGTGAGCAGTTCTTC
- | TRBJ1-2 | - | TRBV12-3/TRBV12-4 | CASSLTGSLPTF | TGTGCCAGCAGCTTAACCGGGTCCCTTCCAACCTTC